This TCR beta chain was captured by sequencing in a study of blood T cell repertoires in COVID-19. Study-level information: T cells, B-cell-depleted T cells, or PBMCs provided the cDNA or gDNA that served as material.

Patients in Seattle were enrolled during active infection, then followed longitudinally. Per the authors' pipeline: For nucleated cells, counts were estimated from reference gene primer amplification. The method was immunoSEQ multiplex PCR; TCRdb's version includes in-frame clones alone and lacks a portion of them. V and J calls plus clone size are reproduced from that table; the DNA served to infer D and trimming. There are about 160,000 clones in the sample; around 83% occur only once, and around 8.1% lies in the top ten. This clonotype originated in a woman in her fifties or sixties with COVID-19, enrolled during active disease. Source material: peripheral blood.

CDR3 sequence: CAWSAGRDSPLHF. The CDR3 DNA is TGTGCCTGGAGTGCGGGGAGGGATTCACCCCTCCACTTT. The chain joins TRBV30 to TRBJ1-6; D unresolved. The ends were cut back, 1 base at V and 8 bases at J, with 9 bases in the middle. This CDR3 is 13 amino acids long. Germline assignment: CDR1 GTSNPN and CDR2 SVGIG (reference sequence).